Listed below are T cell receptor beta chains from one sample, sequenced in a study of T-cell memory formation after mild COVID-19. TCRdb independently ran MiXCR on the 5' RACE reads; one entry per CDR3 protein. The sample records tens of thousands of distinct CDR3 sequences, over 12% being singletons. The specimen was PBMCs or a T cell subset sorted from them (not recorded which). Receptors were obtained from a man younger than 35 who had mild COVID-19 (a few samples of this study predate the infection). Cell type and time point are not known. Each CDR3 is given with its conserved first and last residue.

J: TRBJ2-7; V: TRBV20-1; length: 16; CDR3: CSARSPGGQGGYEQYF
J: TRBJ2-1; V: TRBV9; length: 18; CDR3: CASSVQKNSSGGAYEQFF
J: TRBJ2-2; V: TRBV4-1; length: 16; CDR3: CASSIQPGLGTGELFF
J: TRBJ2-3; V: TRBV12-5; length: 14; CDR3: CASGEDRFTDTQYF
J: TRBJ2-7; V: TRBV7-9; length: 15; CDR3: CASSDRDSHTYEQYF
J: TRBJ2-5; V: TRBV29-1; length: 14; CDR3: CSVVIWGDQETQYF
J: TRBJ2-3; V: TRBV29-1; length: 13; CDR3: CSVDSTGTDTQYF
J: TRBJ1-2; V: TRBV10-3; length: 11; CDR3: CAISGQANYTF
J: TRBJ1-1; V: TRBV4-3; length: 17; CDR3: CASSTEDRTGDDTEAFF
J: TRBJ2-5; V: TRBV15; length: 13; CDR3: CATQHGTEETQYF
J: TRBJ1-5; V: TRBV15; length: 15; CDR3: CATRERRSGDQPQHF
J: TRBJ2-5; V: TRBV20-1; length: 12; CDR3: CSAGGREETQYF
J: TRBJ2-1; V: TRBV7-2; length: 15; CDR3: CASSDLPGGTGEQFF
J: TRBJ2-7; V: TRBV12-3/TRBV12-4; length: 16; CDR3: CASSPAGTGFLYEQYF
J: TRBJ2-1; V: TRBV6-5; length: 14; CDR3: CASSYEDRYNEQFF
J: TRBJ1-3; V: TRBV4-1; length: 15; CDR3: CASSQAGGTGNTIYF
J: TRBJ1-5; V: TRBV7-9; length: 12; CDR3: CASSTQGWAQHF
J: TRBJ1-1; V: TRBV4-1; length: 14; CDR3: CASSQAHQNTEAFF
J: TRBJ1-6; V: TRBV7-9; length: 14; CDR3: CASSPGPGRDTLHF
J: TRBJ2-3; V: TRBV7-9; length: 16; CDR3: CASSPRLAVSTDTQYF
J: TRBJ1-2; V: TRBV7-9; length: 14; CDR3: CASRLKGGNHGYTF
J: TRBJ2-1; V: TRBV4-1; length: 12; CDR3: CASSKAQDEQFF
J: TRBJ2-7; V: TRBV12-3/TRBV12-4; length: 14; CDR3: CASSLSTAVYEQYF
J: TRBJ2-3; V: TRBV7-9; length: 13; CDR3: CASGTPGTDTQYF
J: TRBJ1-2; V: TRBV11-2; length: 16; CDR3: CASTPGWGPLNYGYTF
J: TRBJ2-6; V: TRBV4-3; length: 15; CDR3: CASSQDPSWANVLTF
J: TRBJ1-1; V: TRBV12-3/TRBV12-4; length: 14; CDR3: CASSYGGVNTEAFF
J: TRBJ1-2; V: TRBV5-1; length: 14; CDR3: CASSLMGQGYGYTF
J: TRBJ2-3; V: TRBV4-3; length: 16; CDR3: CASSPELAGGPDTQYF
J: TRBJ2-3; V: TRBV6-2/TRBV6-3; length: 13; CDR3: CASSILDTDTQYF
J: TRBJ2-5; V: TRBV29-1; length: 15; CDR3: CRVVRAGGYQETQYF
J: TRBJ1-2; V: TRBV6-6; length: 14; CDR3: CASSRPPGDYGYTF
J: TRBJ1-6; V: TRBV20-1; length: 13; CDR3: CSASSQGNSPLHF
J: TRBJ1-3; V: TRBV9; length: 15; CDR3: CASSAETMSGNTIYF
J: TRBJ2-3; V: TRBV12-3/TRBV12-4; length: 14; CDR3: CASSLSRSTDTQYF